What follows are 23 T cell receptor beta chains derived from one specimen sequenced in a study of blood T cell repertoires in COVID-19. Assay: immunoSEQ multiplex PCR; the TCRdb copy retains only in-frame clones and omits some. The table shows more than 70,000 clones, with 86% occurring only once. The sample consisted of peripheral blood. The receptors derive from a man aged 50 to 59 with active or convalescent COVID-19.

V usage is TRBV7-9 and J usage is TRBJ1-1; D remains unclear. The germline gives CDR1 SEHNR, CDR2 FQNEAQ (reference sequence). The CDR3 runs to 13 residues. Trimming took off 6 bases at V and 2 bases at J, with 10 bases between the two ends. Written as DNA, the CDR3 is TGTGCCAGCAGACCTCGGGGAAACACTGAAGCTTTCTTT. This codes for CASRPRGNTEAFF. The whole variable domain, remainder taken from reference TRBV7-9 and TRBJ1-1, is DTGVSQNPRHKITKRGQNVTFRCDPISEHNRLYWYRQTLGQGPEFLTYFQNEAQLEKSRLLSDRFSAERPKGSFSTLEIQRTEQGDSAMYLCASRPRGNTEAFFGQGTRLTVV.

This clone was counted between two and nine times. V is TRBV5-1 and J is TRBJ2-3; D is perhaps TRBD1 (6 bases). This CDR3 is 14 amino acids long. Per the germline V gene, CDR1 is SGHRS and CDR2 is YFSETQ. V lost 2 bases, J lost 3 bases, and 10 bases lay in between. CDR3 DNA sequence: TGCGCCAGCAGCTTTTCAGGGGCGACAGATACGCAGTATTTT. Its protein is CASSFSGATDTQYF. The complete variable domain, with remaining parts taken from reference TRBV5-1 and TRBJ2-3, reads KAGVTQTPRYLIKTRGQQVTLSCSPISGHRSVSWYQQTPGQGLQFLFEYFSETQRNKGNFPGRFSGRQFSNSRSEMNVSTLELGDSALYLCASSFSGATDTQYFGPGTRLTVL.

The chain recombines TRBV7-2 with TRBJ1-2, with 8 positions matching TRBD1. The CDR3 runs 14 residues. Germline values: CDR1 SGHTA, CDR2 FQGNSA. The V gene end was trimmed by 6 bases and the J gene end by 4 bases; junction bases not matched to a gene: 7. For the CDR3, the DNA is TGTGCCAGCAGTCGGGGACAGGACCTCTATGGCTACACCTTC. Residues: CASSRGQDLYGYTF.

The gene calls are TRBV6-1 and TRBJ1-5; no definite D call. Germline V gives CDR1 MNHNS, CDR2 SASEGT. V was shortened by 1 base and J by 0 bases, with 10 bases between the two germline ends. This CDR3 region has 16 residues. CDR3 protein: CASSEVEDYSNQPQHF. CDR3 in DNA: TGTGCCAGCAGTGAAGTTGAGGACTATAGCAATCAGCCCCAGCATTTT.

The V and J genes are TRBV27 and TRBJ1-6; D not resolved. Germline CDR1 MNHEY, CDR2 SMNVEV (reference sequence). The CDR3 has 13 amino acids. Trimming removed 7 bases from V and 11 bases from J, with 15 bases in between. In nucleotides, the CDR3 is TGTGCCAGCACCCTAGGAGGGTTAACACCCCTCCACTTT. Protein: CASTLGGLTPLHF.

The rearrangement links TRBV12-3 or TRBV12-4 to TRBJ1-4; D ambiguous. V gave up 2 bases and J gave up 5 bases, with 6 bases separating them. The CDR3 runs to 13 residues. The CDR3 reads CASSLYRNEKLFF. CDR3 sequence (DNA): TGTGCCAGCAGTTTATACAGAAATGAAAAACTGTTTTTT.

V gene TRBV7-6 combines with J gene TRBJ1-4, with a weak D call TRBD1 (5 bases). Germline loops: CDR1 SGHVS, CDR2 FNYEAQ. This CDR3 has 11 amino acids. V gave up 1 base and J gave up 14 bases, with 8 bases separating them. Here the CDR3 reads CASSLVRDLFF. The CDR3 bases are TGTGCCAGCAGCTTAGTCAGGGATCTGTTTTTT. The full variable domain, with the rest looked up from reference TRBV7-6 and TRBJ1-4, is GAGVSQSPRYKVTKRGQDVALRCDPISGHVSLYWYRQALGQGPEFLTYFNYEAQQDKSGLPNDRFSAERPEGSISTLTIQRTEQRDSAMYRCASSLVRDLFFGSGTQLSVL.

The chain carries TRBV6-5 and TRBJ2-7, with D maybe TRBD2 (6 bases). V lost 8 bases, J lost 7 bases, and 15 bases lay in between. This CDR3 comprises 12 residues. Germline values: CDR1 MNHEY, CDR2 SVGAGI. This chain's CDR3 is CASRGGAGEQYV. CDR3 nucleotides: TGTGCCAGCCGGGGCGGGGCGGGGGAGCAGTACGTC.

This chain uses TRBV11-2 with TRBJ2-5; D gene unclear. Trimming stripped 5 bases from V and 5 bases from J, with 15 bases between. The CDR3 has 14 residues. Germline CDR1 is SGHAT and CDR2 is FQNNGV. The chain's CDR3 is CASSAPLELETQYF. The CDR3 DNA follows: TGTGCCAGCAGCGCCCCCCTGGAGCTGGAGACCCAGTACTTC. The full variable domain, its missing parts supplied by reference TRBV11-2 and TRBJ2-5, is EAGVAQSPRYKIIEKRQSVAFWCNPISGHATLYWYQQILGQGPKLLIQFQNNGVVDDSQLPKDRFSAERLKGVDSTLKIQPAKLEDSAVYLCASSAPLELETQYFGPGTRLLVL.

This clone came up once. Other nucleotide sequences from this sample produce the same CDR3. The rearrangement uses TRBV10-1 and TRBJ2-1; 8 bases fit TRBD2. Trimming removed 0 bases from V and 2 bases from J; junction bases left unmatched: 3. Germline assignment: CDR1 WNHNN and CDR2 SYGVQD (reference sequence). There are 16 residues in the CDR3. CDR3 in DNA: TGCGCCAGCAGTGAGTCGGCGGGGGGCACCTACAATGAGCAGTTCTTC. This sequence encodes CASSESAGGTYNEQFF.

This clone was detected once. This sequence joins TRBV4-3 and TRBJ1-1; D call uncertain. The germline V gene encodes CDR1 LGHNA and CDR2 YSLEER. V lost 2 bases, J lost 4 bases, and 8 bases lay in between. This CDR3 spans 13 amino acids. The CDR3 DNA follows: TGCGCCAGCAGCCAAACAGTGGCCACTGAAGCTTTCTTT. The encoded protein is CASSQTVATEAFF.

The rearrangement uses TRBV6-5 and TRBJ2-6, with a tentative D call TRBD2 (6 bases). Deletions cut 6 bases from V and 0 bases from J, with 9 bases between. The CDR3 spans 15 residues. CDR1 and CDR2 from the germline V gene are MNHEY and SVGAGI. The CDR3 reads CASRREISGANVLTF. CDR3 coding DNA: TGTGCCAGCAGACGGGAGATCTCTGGGGCCAACGTCCTGACTTTC.

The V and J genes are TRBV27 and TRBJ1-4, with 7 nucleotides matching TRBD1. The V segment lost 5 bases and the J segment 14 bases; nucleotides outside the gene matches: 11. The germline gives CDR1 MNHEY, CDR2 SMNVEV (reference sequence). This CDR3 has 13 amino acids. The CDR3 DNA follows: TGTGCCAGCAGTCCAAACACCAGGGGGACCCTGTTTTTT. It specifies CASSPNTRGTLFF.

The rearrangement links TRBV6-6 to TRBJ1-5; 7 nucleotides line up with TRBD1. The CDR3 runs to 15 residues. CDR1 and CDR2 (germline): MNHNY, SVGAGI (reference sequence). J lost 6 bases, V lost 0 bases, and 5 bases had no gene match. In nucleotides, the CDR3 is TGTGCCAGCAGTTACTCGGAGGGGGCTTCTCAGCCCCAGCATTTT. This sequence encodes CASSYSEGASQPQHF.

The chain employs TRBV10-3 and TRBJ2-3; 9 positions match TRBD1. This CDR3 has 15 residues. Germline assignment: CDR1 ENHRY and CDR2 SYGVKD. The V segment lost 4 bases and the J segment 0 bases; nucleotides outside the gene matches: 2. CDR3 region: CAISGQGVSTDTQYF. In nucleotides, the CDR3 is TGTGCCATCAGTGGACAGGGGGTGAGCACAGATACGCAGTATTTT.

The CDR3 coding sequence is TGTGCCAGCAGCCACTACGGGTCTGGGGCCAACGTCCTGACTTTC. Protein product: CASSHYGSGANVLTF. The rearrangement links TRBV14 to TRBJ2-6; no reliable D call. Trimming took 3 bases from V and 1 from J, leaving 7 bases between them. In germline, CDR1 is SGHDN, CDR2 FVKESK. The CDR3 covers 15 residues.

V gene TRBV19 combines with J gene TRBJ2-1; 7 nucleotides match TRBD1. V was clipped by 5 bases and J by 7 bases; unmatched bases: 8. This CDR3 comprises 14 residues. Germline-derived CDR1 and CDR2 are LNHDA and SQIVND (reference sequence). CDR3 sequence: CASSPDRVRNEQFF. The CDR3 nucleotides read TGTGCCAGTAGTCCCGACAGGGTCCGGAATGAGCAGTTCTTC.

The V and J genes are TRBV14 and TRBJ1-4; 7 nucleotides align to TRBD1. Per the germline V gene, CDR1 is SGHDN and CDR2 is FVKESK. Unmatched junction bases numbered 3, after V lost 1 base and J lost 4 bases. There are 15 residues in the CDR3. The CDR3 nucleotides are TGTGCCAGCAGCCAAGCGGGACAGATTAATGAAAAACTGTTTTTT. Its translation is CASSQAGQINEKLFF.

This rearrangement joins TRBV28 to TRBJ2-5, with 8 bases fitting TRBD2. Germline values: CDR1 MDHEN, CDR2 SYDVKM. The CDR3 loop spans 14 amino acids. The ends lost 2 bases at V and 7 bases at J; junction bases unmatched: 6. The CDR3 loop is CASSLAAGAATQYF. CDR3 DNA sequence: TGTGCCAGCAGTTTAGCAGCGGGGGCAGCGACCCAGTACTTC.

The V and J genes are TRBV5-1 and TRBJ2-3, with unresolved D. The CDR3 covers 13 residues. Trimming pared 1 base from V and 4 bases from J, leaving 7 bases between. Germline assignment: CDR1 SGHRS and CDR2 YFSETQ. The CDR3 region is CASSLFVPDTQYF. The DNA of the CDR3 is TGCGCCAGCAGCTTGTTCGTCCCAGATACGCAGTATTTT.

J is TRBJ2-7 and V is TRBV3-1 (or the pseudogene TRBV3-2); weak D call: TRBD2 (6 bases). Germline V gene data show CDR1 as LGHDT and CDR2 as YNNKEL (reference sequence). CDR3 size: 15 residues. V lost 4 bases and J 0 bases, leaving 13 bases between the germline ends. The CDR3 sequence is CASSLGAGSSYEQYV. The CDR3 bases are TGTGCCAGCAGCCTAGGGGCGGGAAGCTCCTACGAGCAGTACGTC.

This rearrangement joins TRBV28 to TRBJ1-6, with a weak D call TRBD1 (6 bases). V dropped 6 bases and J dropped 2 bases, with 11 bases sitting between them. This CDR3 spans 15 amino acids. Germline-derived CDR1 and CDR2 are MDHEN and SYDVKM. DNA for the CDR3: TGTGCCAGCAGAGGGGGATCAACCTATAATTCACCCCTCCACTTT. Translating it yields CASRGGSTYNSPLHF.

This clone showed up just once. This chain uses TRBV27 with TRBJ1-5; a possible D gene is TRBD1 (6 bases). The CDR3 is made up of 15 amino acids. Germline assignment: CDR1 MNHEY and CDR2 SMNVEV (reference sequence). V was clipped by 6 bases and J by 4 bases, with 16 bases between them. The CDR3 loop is CASRAGGAGNQPQHF. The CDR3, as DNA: TGTGCCAGCAGAGCGGGGGGGGCTGGAAATCAGCCCCAGCATTTT.